This T cell receptor beta chain was captured in a study of early T cells in non-severe SARS-CoV-2 infection. The overall study: Sequenced material consisted of bulk RNA (from unsorted whole blood), and chains were unpaired.

Individual cDNA molecules carried attached unique molecular identifiers. MiXCR, applied by TCRdb to the 5' RACE reads, yields one record per CDR3 protein. This table has 60,000 to 70,000 distinct CDR3 sequences, approximately 9.2% appearing once. This clonotype has only a few counts. The V segment lost 3 bases and the J segment 8 bases; nucleotides outside the gene matches: 12. Germline V gene data show CDR1 as SGHRS and CDR2 as YFSETQ. The CDR3 has 16 amino acids. The source is an adult who was a healthcare worker with PCR-confirmed SARS-CoV-2 infection or an uninfected control (not recorded which). The sample consisted of whole blood. V is TRBV5-1 and J is TRBJ2-1; 9 positions match TRBD2. CDR3 sequence: CASSYATSGTSDEQFF. DNA of the CDR3: TGCGCCAGCAGCTATGCGACTAGCGGTACCTCTGATGAGCAGTTCTTC. The complete variable domain, with remaining parts taken from reference TRBV5-1 and TRBJ2-1, reads KAGVTQTPRYLIKTRGQQVTLSCSPISGHRSVSWYQQTPGQGLQFLFEYFSETQRNKGNFPGRFSGRQFSNSRSEMNVSTLELGDSALYLCASSYATSGTSDEQFFGPGTRLTVL.